This section outlines one TCR beta chain sequence together with its context. The table came from immunoSEQ multiplex PCR; TCRdb's copy has only in-frame clones and leaves some out. The sample lists roughly 200,000 clones, 80% to 95% seen once, with more than 0.85% in the top ten. This sample stems from a study of T cell responses to AZD1222 COVID-19 vaccine. CDR3 size: 15 residues. V was trimmed by 3 bases and J by 0 bases, leaving 11 bases between them. Germline CDR1 SGHRS, CDR2 YFSETQ. The source was peripheral blood, collected 28 days after the second dose of the MenACWY control vaccine. The V gene is TRBV5-1, the J gene TRBJ2-3, with a tentative D call TRBD1 (5 bases). The TCR sequence derives from an adult who received the MenACWY meningococcal vaccine as a control. The CDR3 DNA sequence: TGCGCCAGCAGCTATGGACAACTTAGCACAGATACGCAGTATTTT. It is translated as CASSYGQLSTDTQYF.